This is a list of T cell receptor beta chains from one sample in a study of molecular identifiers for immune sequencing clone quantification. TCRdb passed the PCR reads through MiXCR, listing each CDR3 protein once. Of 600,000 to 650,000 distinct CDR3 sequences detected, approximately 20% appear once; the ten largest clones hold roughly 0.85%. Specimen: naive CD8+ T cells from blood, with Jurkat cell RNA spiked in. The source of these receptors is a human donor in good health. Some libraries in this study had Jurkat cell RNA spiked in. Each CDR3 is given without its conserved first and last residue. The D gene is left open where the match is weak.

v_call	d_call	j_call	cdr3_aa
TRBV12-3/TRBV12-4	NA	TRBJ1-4	ASSQDASLEKLF
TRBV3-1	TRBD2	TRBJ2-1	ASSQDWSGGAFNEQF
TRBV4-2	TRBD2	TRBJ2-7	ASSQNRTSGYEQY
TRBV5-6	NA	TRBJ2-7	ASSPRTAYYEQY
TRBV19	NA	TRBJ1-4	ASSIDGEKLF
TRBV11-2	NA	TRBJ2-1	ASSLEYGQYNEQF
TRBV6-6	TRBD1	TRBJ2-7	ASYTPGQGHEQY
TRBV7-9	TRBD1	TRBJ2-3	ASGSGQDTDRQY
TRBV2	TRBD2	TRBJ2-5	ASNPGTNQETQY
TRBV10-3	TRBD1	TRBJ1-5	AIGQGWPQH
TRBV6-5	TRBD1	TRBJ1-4	ATGDRDEKLF
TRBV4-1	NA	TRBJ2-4	ASSHNRDIGAKNIQY
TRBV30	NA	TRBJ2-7	AWSPTRYEQY
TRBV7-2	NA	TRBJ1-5	ASSPPEGNQPQH
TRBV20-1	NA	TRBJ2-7	SAKDMTDYEQY
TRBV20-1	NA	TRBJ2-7	SARDLAETYEQY
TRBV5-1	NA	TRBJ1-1	ASSPREMNTEAF
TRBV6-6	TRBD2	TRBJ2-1	ASSYPSGPNEQL
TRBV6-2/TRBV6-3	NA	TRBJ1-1	ASSYPGPPSLEAF
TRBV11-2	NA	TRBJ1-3	AGSLIGSGNTIY
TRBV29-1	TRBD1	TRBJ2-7	SVIPWDRVYEQY
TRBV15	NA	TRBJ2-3	ATSSGGSTDTQY
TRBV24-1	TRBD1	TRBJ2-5	ATSPGTGVLGGQY
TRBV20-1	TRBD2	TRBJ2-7	SANPTGLGTYEQY
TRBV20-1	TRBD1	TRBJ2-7	SARDSGQATYEQY
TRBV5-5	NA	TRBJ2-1	ASSSRDISYNEQF
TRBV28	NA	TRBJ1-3	ASSSPRMDSGNTIY
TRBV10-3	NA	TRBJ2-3	AIRSGLLGGTDTQY
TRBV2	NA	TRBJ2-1	ASSEDPRPSYNEQF
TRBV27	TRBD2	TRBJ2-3	ASSSGLAGPTDTQY
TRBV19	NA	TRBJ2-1	ASSIGPASSYNEQF
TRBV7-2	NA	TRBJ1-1	ASSLGSWAEAF
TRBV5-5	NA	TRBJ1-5	ASSLEAPYQPQH
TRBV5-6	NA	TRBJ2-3	ASSLVDITDTQY